This T cell receptor (beta chain) comes out of a study of blood T cell repertoires in COVID-19. Study details: Spain, Italy and the United States supplied samples that represented acute and convalescent COVID-19.

Clones were read by immunoSEQ multiplex PCR, and TCRdb kept only the in-frame ones, dropping some. The table includes around 270,000 clones, 80% to 90% detected once. This CDR3 is built from 11 residues. Trimming at V came to 7 bases and at J to 2 bases, leaving 1 base not matched to a gene. Germline-derived CDR1 and CDR2 are DFQATT and SNEGSKA (reference sequence). The chain combines TRBV20-1 with TRBJ2-5; 7 positions match TRBD2. What was sequenced was peripheral blood. The receptor was derived from a man aged 35 to 55 with acute or convalescent COVID-19. The CDR3 loop is CSGGGQETQYF. The CDR3 coding sequence is TGCAGTGGGGGGGGGCAAGAGACCCAGTACTTC.